This T cell receptor (beta chain) came from a study of OX40 agonist ivuxolimab in advanced cancers. Study as a whole: Of the participants, around 43% had some prior anti-PD-1, anti-PD-L1 or anti-CTLA-4 therapy, which was allowed.

About this clone: Its antigen is unidentified.

Study observations and caveats: Averaging showed that CD8+ T cells had more expanded clones than CD4+ did.

Clones were sequenced by immunoSEQ multiplex PCR, and TCRdb holds only the in-frame ones, with some missing. The sample holds tens of thousands of clones, just over 90% seen once. With 4 bases removed from V and 2 bases from J, the gap between germline ends came to 9 bases. The CDR3 runs to 13 residues. CDR1 and CDR2 (germline): MNHEY, SMNVEV (reference sequence). The source of this sequence is an adult with an advanced solid tumor such as melanoma, head and neck, liver or kidney cancer. The V gene is TRBV27, the J gene TRBJ2-7; D is undetermined. The sample was CD4+ or CD8+ T cells sorted from blood, taken in a trial of the OX40 agonist ivuxolimab. This CDR3 reads CASSSVTPYEQYF. The CDR3 DNA follows: TGTGCCAGCAGTTCCGTGACACCCTACGAGCAGTACTTC.